These 21 T cell receptor beta chains were sequenced from one sample in a study of CD8 T cells in Susac syndrome. Reverse transcription of 0.5 to 1 ug RNA was performed with random hexamers. MiXCR, run by TCRdb on the immunoSEQ multiplex PCR reads, gives a single entry per CDR3 protein. The data contain some 200,000 distinct CDR3 sequences, roughly 95% of them singletons. The sequenced material came from CD4+ T cells from PBMCs. These receptors came from a human donor with multiple sclerosis.

The V gene is TRBV5-4, the J gene TRBJ1-3, with D maybe TRBD1 (6 bases). The CDR3 runs to 15 residues. V lost 4 bases, J lost 0 bases, and 11 bases lay in between. Germline lookup yields CDR1 SGHNT and CDR2 YYREEE (reference sequence). CDR3 residues: CASSLQGYSGNTIYF. CDR3 DNA: TGTGCCAGCAGCCTACAGGGCTACTCTGGAAACACCATATATTTT.

This chain joins TRBV24-1 and TRBJ2-7; possible D gene TRBD1, 5 bases. From germline, CDR1 is KGHDR and CDR2 SFDVKD. V gave up 9 bases and J gave up 6 bases, with 14 bases separating them. This CDR3 comprises 12 residues. The CDR3 bases are TGTGCCACCGGTCAGGGTCCCGGCGAGCAGTACTTC. Translating it yields CATGQGPGEQYF.

The chain combines TRBV20-1 with TRBJ2-7; 7 positions match TRBD2. The CDR3 has 15 residues. CDR1 is DFQATT, CDR2 SNEGSKA, per germline (reference sequence). Trimming at V came to 5 bases and at J to 3 bases, leaving 13 bases not matched to a gene. CDR3 sequence: CSAAKAGPRNYEQYF. CDR3 sequence (DNA): TGCAGTGCTGCAAAAGCGGGACCCAGAAACTACGAGCAGTACTTC.

The chain employs TRBV19 and TRBJ2-1; 7 bases line up with TRBD1. Looked up from germline, CDR1 is LNHDA and CDR2 is SQIVND (reference sequence). The CDR3 spans 16 residues. V was clipped by 4 bases and J by 0 bases; unmatched bases: 6. The CDR3 spells CASSTFRQGSYNEQFF. CDR3 DNA sequence: TGTGCCAGTAGTACATTCAGACAGGGCTCCTACAATGAGCAGTTCTTC.

This clonotype was seen once. The chain couples TRBV19 to TRBJ1-2, with 9 bases identical to TRBD1. Germline CDR1 LNHDA, CDR2 SQIVND (reference sequence). V shed 4 bases and J 4 bases; nucleotides not matched to a gene: 7. The CDR3 runs 15 residues. This chain's CDR3 is CASSKGQGIPYGYTF. The CDR3 DNA reads as TGTGCCAGTAGTAAAGGACAGGGGATACCCTATGGCTACACCTTC.

The chain is built from TRBV19 and TRBJ1-6; D is undetermined. The ends were cut back, 6 bases at V and 8 bases at J, with 8 bases in the middle. There are 12 residues in the CDR3. Per germline, CDR1 LNHDA and CDR2 SQIVND (reference sequence). The CDR3, as DNA: TGTGCCAGTAGACCCGGCGATTCACCCCTCCACTTT. As protein: CASRPGDSPLHF.

The V gene is TRBV27, the J gene TRBJ2-4, with 12 bases that match TRBD2. In germline, CDR1 is MNHEY, CDR2 SMNVEV (reference sequence). J lost 1 base, V lost 2 bases, and 0 bases had no gene match. CDR3 length: 16 residues. The DNA for the CDR3 is TGTGCCAGCAGTTTACTAGCGGGAGGGGCCAAAAACATTCAGTACTTC. This sequence encodes CASSLLAGGAKNIQYF.

The chain has TRBV4-2 and TRBJ2-7; 9 bases line up with TRBD2. The CDR3 contains 17 residues. With V trimmed by 1 base and J by 0 bases, 7 bases remained unmatched. The germline CDR1 and CDR2 sequences are LGHNA and YNFKEQ. DNA for the CDR3: TGTGCCAGCAGCCAAGTCTTGAGGACTAGCGTCTCCTACGAGCAGTACTTC. Residues: CASSQVLRTSVSYEQYF.

The count of this clonotype is one. The chain has TRBV20-1 and TRBJ1-1; no reliable D call. Per the germline V gene, CDR1 is DFQATT and CDR2 is SNEGSKA (reference sequence). The V gene lost 3 bases and the J gene lost 1 base, with 6 bases spanning the gap. The CDR3 is 12 amino acids. The CDR3 protein is CSARAQNTEAFF. CDR3 nucleotides: TGCAGTGCTAGGGCCCAGAACACTGAAGCTTTCTTT.

The V and J genes are TRBV3-1 and TRBJ2-6; D perhaps matches TRBD1 (5 bases). The CDR3 has 16 amino acids. Trimming cost V 6 bases and J 2 bases, with 14 bases left between them. Germline V gene sequence: CDR1 LGHDT, CDR2 YNNKEL (reference sequence). The CDR3 nucleotides are TGTGCCAGCAGACCAGGGCTCGGTGCTGGGGCCAACGTCCTGACTTTC. It is translated as CASRPGLGAGANVLTF.

This chain joins TRBV12-3 or TRBV12-4 and TRBJ1-2, with D unclear. This CDR3 has 12 residues. Trimming removed 5 bases from V and 8 bases from J, with 12 bases in between. The DNA for the CDR3 is TGTGCCAGCAGTCAAACTATTGGGGGCTACACCTTC. This translates into CASSQTIGGYTF.

This chain connects TRBV7-9 to TRBJ1-2; possibly TRBD1 for D (5 bases). The CDR3 is made up of 15 amino acids. The V end was cut by 5 bases, the J end by 9 bases, with 22 bases between. Germline CDR1 reads SEHNR; CDR2 reads FQNEAQ (reference sequence). The CDR3 loop is CASSVYRDSPLSYTF. In DNA form, the CDR3 reads TGTGCCAGCAGCGTATATAGGGACTCCCCGCTGAGCTACACCTTC.

This sequence joins TRBV5-1 and TRBJ1-2; TRBD1 matches at 8 bases. The germline gives CDR1 SGHRS, CDR2 YFSETQ. This CDR3 has 15 residues. Germline trimming cut 2 bases from V and 7 bases from J; bases unmatched to any gene: 10. For the CDR3, the DNA is TGCGCCAGCAGCTTTGAGACAGGGGTGGGGTCTGGCTACACCTTC. Protein product: CASSFETGVGSGYTF.

The V call is TRBV2, the J call TRBJ2-1; D remains ambiguous. The CDR3 sequence is 10 residues long. From germline, CDR1 is SNHLY and CDR2 FYNNEI. V was trimmed by 10 bases and J by 7 bases, leaving 8 bases between them. The CDR3 bases are TGTGCCACCCTTTTAAATGAGCAGTTCTTC. Protein sequence: CATLLNEQFF.

This clonotype was seen a single time. CDR3 in amino acids: CSAHLWGETQYF. CDR3 DNA sequence: TGCAGTGCCCACCTATGGGGGGAGACCCAGTACTTC. The chain combines TRBV20-1 with TRBJ2-5; D possibly uses TRBD1 or TRBD2 (5 bases each). The CDR3 contains 12 residues. V lost 6 bases and J lost 5, with 13 bases in between. CDR1 is DFQATT and CDR2 is SNEGSKA in the germline V gene (reference sequence).

The chain has TRBV11-1 and TRBJ2-1; the match to TRBD2 covers 7 bases. Germline V gene lookup returns CDR1 SGHAT and CDR2 FQDESV (reference sequence). The CDR3 extends over 14 amino acids. The V segment lost 1 base and the J segment 7 bases; nucleotides outside the gene matches: 4. CDR3 sequence: CASSLGDYRNEQFF. CDR3 coding DNA: TGTGCCAGCAGCTTAGGGGACTATAGGAATGAGCAGTTCTTC.

This chain links TRBV11-2 with TRBJ2-3; unclear D gene. Germline CDR1 SGHAT, CDR2 FQNNGV. CDR3 length: 13 residues. V dropped 3 bases and J dropped 6 bases, with 10 bases sitting between them. Here the CDR3 reads CASSFRGWDTQYF. The CDR3 DNA reads as TGTGCCAGCAGCTTTAGAGGTTGGGATACGCAGTATTTT.

The chain carries TRBV20-1 and TRBJ1-2; D remains unclear. V lost 5 bases, J lost 4 bases, and 11 bases lay in between. This CDR3 has 12 amino acids. CDR1 DFQATT and CDR2 SNEGSKA come from the germline V gene (reference sequence). The CDR3 loop reads CSALFRAYGYTF. CDR3 DNA: TGCAGTGCTCTCTTTCGAGCCTATGGCTACACCTTC.

DNA for the CDR3: TGTGCCACCAGTGATTTGCCTGGCAGGACGGGGGACTATGAGCAGTTCTTC. Translation: CATSDLPGRTGDYEQFF. The chain carries TRBV24-1 and TRBJ2-1; maybe TRBD2 (6 bases). Germline CDR1 reads KGHDR; CDR2 reads SFDVKD. CDR3 length: 17 amino acids. V was shortened by 0 bases and J by 8 bases, with 19 bases between the two germline ends.

This clonotype has only one observation. The rearrangement joins TRBV6-2 or TRBV6-3 to TRBJ2-3; TRBD1 might be the D (5 bases). Per germline, CDR1 MNHEY and CDR2 SVGEGT. The length of the CDR3 is 16 residues. V was cut by 2 bases and J by 3 bases, with 15 bases left in between. The CDR3 region is CASSYPTEAGTDTQYF. The CDR3 nucleotides read TGTGCCAGCAGTTACCCGACTGAGGCAGGGACAGATACGCAGTATTTT.

The rearrangement uses TRBV30 and TRBJ1-2; D remains unclear. The germline CDR1 and CDR2 sequences are GTSNPN and SVGIG (reference sequence). There are 13 residues in the CDR3. Trimming cost V 4 bases and J 2 bases, with 11 bases left between them. The CDR3 spells CAWTPTGNYGYTF. CDR3 nucleotide sequence: TGTGCCTGGACCCCGACGGGGAACTATGGCTACACCTTC.